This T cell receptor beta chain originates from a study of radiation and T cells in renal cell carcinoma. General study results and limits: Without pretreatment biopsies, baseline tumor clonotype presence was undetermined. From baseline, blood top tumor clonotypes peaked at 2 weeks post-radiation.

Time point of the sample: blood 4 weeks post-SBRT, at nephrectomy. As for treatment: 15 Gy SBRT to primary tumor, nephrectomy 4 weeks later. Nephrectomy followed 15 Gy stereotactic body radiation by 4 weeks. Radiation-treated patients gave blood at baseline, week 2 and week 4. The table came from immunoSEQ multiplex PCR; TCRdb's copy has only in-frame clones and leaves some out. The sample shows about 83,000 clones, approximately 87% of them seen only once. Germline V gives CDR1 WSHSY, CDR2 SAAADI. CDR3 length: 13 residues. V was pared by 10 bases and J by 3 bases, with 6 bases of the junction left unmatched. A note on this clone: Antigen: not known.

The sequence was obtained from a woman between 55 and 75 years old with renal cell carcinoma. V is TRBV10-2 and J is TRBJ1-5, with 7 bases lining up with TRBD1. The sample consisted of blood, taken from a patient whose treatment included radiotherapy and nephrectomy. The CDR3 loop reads CATTGQSNQPQHF. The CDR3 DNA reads TGCGCCACTACGGGACAGTCCAATCAGCCCCAGCATTTT.